A selection of T cell receptor beta chains follows, all from one sample in a study of blood T cell repertoires in COVID-19. Profiling relied on immunoSEQ multiplex PCR, and the TCRdb table lists in-frame clones only, not all of them. Among 150,000 to 200,000 clones listed, just under 85% were seen once. The sequenced sample consisted of peripheral blood. These receptors were taken from a man in his 60s with COVID-19, enrolled during active disease. The CDR3 runs from the conserved cysteine through the conserved F or W. A D gene is named only where the DNA matches it firmly. Clone size appears in some rows only: once, few, many, or a class for an expanded clone.

v_gene	d_gene	j_gene	abundance	CDR3nt	CDR3aa
TRBV28	.	TRBJ2-4	.	TGTGCCAGCAGTTTATTCTGGCAGGGTGCAAACATTCAGTACTTC	CASSLFWQGANIQYF
TRBV30	.	TRBJ1-5	once	TGTGCCTGGAGCACCAGTAGCAATCAGCCCCAGCATTTT	CAWSTSSNQPQHF
TRBV2	.	TRBJ2-3	.	TGTGCCAGCAGCCCCGGGTACGGGGTAAGCACAGATACGCAGTATTTT	CASSPGYGVSTDTQYF
TRBV2	TRBD1	TRBJ1-5	once	TGTGCCAGCAGTCCGGACAGGGGGCATCATCAGCCCCAGCATTTT	CASSPDRGHHQPQHF
TRBV6-5	TRBD2	TRBJ2-1	.	TGTGCCAGCATACCAATGACTAGCGGAGGCAATGAGCAGTTCTTC	CASIPMTSGGNEQFF
TRBV6-5	.	TRBJ2-2	.	TGTGCCAGCAGTTACGGGCAGGGGAACACCGGGGAGCTGTTTTTT	CASSYGQGNTGELFF
TRBV3-1/TRBV3-2	TRBD2	TRBJ2-3	.	TGTGCCAGCAGCCTTCAAACTAGCGGAGTGCGGACAGATACGCAGTATTTT	CASSLQTSGVRTDTQYF
TRBV6-5	TRBD1	TRBJ2-7	.	TGTGCCAGCAGTTACTCCGGGACAGGGCTCTACGAGCAGTACTTC	CASSYSGTGLYEQYF
TRBV5-4	TRBD1	TRBJ1-1	.	TGTGCCAGCAGCTTGGCAGGGGGGATGAACACTGAAGCTTTCTTT	CASSLAGGMNTEAFF
TRBV10-3	.	TRBJ2-2	.	TGTGCCATCAGTGAGTCAACAGTTTTGGGCGGGGAGCTGTTTTTT	CAISESTVLGGELFF
TRBV7-9	TRBD1	TRBJ1-2	once	TGTGCCAGCAGCATCACAGGGGGTGGCTACACCTTC	CASSITGGGYTF
TRBV12-3/TRBV12-4	.	TRBJ2-1	.	TGTGCCAGCAGTTTAAGAGATGAGCAGTTCTTC	CASSLRDEQFF
TRBV6-5	TRBD1	TRBJ1-5	.	TGTGCCAGCAAACCCAAGCAGGGGGCAAATCAGCCCCAGCATTTT	CASKPKQGANQPQHF
TRBV28	.	TRBJ1-2	.	TGTGCCAGCTGCACGATAAGGGGGGGCTGCGGCTACACCTTC	CASCTIRGGCGYTF
TRBV6-2/TRBV6-3	TRBD2	TRBJ2-1	.	TGTGCCAGCAGTCAATCGATAGCGGGAGGGCCCTACAATGAGCAGTTCTTC	CASSQSIAGGPYNEQFF
TRBV6-1	.	TRBJ1-5	once	TGTGCCAGCAGTGAGGGACTGATCGGTTTTCAGCCCCAGCATTTT	CASSEGLIGFQPQHF
TRBV19	TRBD2	TRBJ2-7	once	TGTGCCAGTAGTTCGGGCCCTAGCGGCTCCTACGAGCAGTACTTC	CASSSGPSGSYEQYF
TRBV28	.	TRBJ1-2	once	TGTGCCAGCAGAGGGTCAGGGGCGGTGTATGGCTACACCTTC	CASRGSGAVYGYTF
TRBV9	.	TRBJ1-3	.	TGTGCCAGCAGCCCGAGAGGAGGGCTTAGCTCTGGAAACACCATATATTTT	CASSPRGGLSSGNTIYF
TRBV7-9	.	TRBJ2-2	.	TGTGCCAGCAGCTTATACGGGAGTAATGGAAACGGGGAGCTGTTTTTT	CASSLYGSNGNGELFF
TRBV6-1	TRBD1	TRBJ1-1	.	TGTGCCAGCAGTGAAAGGTCAGGGGGTTTCACTGAAGCTTTCTTT	CASSERSGGFTEAFF
TRBV6-1	.	TRBJ1-6	.	TGTGCCAGCAGTGAAGGGAGAATCGGTTCACCCCTCCACTTT	CASSEGRIGSPLHF
TRBV19	TRBD2	TRBJ2-1	.	TGTGCCAGTAGTGGTGGGAGGGCCTACAATGAGCAGTTCTTC	CASSGGRAYNEQFF
TRBV21-1	.	TRBJ2-6	.	TGTGCCAGCAGCAAAGATAAATTTGCCAGGGACAAAGCTGGGGCCAACGTCCTGACTTTC	CASSKDKFARDKAGANVLTF
TRBV5-1	TRBD1	TRBJ1-1	once	TGCGCCAGCAGCTCAGGACAGGGGATCGCTGAAGCTTTCTTT	CASSSGQGIAEAFF
TRBV5-1	TRBD1	TRBJ2-7	.	TGCGCCAGCGCTCCCGGGACAGGAGCCTACGAGCAGTACTTC	CASAPGTGAYEQYF
TRBV14	.	TRBJ1-2	.	TGTGCCAGCAGCCAGCCTGGGGGGGCTGGCAGCTACACCTTC	CASSQPGGAGSYTF
TRBV4-1	.	TRBJ1-2	.	TGCGCCAGCAGCCCCATGACCAGTCGGGGGGCTGGCTACACCTTC	CASSPMTSRGAGYTF
TRBV19	.	TRBJ1-5	few	TGTGCCAGTAGTATAGATCACAGGAGTTCGGGTCAGCCCCAGCATTTT	CASSIDHRSSGQPQHF
TRBV30	TRBD1	TRBJ2-7	.	TGTGCCTGGAGTCTGAGGGGGCAATTCTACGAGCAGTACTTC	CAWSLRGQFYEQYF
TRBV27	.	TRBJ2-7	.	TGTGCCAGCAGTTCAACAGGGTCGGGGGAGCAGTACTTC	CASSSTGSGEQYF
TRBV4-2	TRBD1	TRBJ1-3	few	TGTGCCAGCAGCATAACCGGGACAGGGGCTGGAAACACCATATATTTT	CASSITGTGAGNTIYF
TRBV18	TRBD1	TRBJ2-2	.	TGTGCCAGCTCACCACAGGGGGCAGGCACCGGGGAGCTGTTTTTT	CASSPQGAGTGELFF
TRBV4-2	TRBD2	TRBJ2-1	.	TGTGCCAGCAGCCAAGAGGAGGGAGGGAGTTACAATGAGCAGTTCTTC	CASSQEEGGSYNEQFF
TRBV29-1	.	TRBJ1-2	.	TGCAGCGTTGAAGGGACAGATAATGGCTACACCTTC	CSVEGTDNGYTF
TRBV3-1/TRBV3-2	.	TRBJ1-3	.	TGTGCCAGCAGCCAAGACAGGGCTGGAAACACCATATATTTT	CASSQDRAGNTIYF
TRBV3-1/TRBV3-2	TRBD1	TRBJ1-3	.	TGTGCCAGCAGCCAAGCTGCACAGGGGGGAAACACCATATATTTT	CASSQAAQGGNTIYF
TRBV28	TRBD2	TRBJ2-5	once	TGTGCCAGCACCTTGGGACTAGCGGAGACCCAGTACTTC	CASTLGLAETQYF
TRBV12-3/TRBV12-4	TRBD1	TRBJ1-1	.	TGTGCCAGCACCCCGAGGACAGGAAGAGCTTTCTTT	CASTPRTGRAFF
TRBV15	.	TRBJ1-5	.	TGTGCCACCAGCAGAGCGGGACAGCCCCAGCATTTT	CATSRAGQPQHF
TRBV5-1	TRBD1	TRBJ1-2	once	TGCGCCAGCAGCACAGACAGGGCCTATGGCTACACCTTC	CASSTDRAYGYTF
TRBV9	.	TRBJ2-1	.	TGTGCCAGCACCCTCCTTAAGGCAGGGTCCCGCTCCTACAATGAGCAGTTCTTC	CASTLLKAGSRSYNEQFF
TRBV6-5	TRBD2	TRBJ2-5	.	TGTGCCAGCACCCCCCGGGGGGAACGGGAGACCCAGTACTTC	CASTPRGERETQYF
TRBV7-8	.	TRBJ2-7	.	TGTGCCAGCGGACTCGACGGGAGCCCTCTACGAAAGCAGTACTTC	CASGLDGSPLRKQYF
TRBV28	.	TRBJ2-2	.	TGTGCCAGCAGTTCCCCTGGGCAGCCCGGGGAGCTGTTTTTT	CASSSPGQPGELFF
TRBV28	.	TRBJ2-1	.	TGTGCCAGCAACTCCCCGGGGGGGACAGCCAACAATGAGCAGTTCTTC	CASNSPGGTANNEQFF
TRBV5-1	TRBD2	TRBJ2-7	.	TGCGCCAGCAGCCTCCCTTCGACTAGCCGCATTACCTACGAGCAGTACTTC	CASSLPSTSRITYEQYF
TRBV27	.	TRBJ1-5	few	TGTGCCAGCAGTTCCGTTGACAGATACAATCAGCCCCAGCATTTT	CASSSVDRYNQPQHF
TRBV27	TRBD2	TRBJ2-7	few	TGTGCCAGCAGTTTGGTTCTAGCGGGAGTCCACGAGCAGTACTTC	CASSLVLAGVHEQYF
TRBV28	.	TRBJ1-6	.	TGTGCCAGCAGTTTATGGATTGGGGGGGGAAATTCACCCCTCCACTTT	CASSLWIGGGNSPLHF
TRBV7-2	.	TRBJ2-2	.	TGTGCCAGCAGCATAAACCCCCCAGGTGGCGGGGAGCTGTTTTTT	CASSINPPGGGELFF
TRBV6-2/TRBV6-3	.	TRBJ1-5	.	TGTGCCAGCAGTTCTTACGGGACTTTCGGCAATCAGCCCCAGCATTTT	CASSSYGTFGNQPQHF
TRBV6-6	TRBD1	TRBJ1-3	.	TGTGCCAGCCACAGGGGGGGGGACTCTGGAAACACCATATATTTT	CASHRGGDSGNTIYF
TRBV25-1	.	TRBJ2-7	.	TGTGCCAGCAGCAGGGGTACCTACGAGCAGTACTTC	CASSRGTYEQYF
TRBV6-6	TRBD1	TRBJ2-1	.	TGTGCCAGCAGTCCCCGGACAGGGGCAGTCATATACAATGAGCAGTTCTTC	CASSPRTGAVIYNEQFF